Included here is one TCR beta chain sequence, with context. The target antigen is unknown. The data stem from a study of cytomegalovirus exposure and HLA in healthy donors. General study points: Cytomegalovirus status was reportedly diagnosed by the classifier with high specificity and sensitivity. Analyzed later, association rates of TCRs varied across HLA loci, with DRB1 most and HLA-C fewest. Usually a TCR sequence was rare, but some public TCRs were found in many donors.

A multiplex PCR was run with 60 Vbeta primers and 13 Jbeta primers. Sequencing was performed with immunoSEQ multiplex PCR; in TCRdb, only in-frame clones are kept and a portion is missing. The table lists approximately 270,000 clones, about 80% of them singletons. The V segment lost 7 bases and the J segment 5 bases; nucleotides outside the gene matches: 7. CDR3 length: 14 residues. The sample was PBMCs. The TCR comes from a girl aged 2 to 9 in good health and CMV-seronegative. The V call is TRBV5-3, the J call TRBJ1-5; 9 nucleotides align to TRBD1. TRBV5-3 is assigned to the ORF class and has an uncertain function. This CDR3 reads CARGRDRAYQPQHF. The DNA for the CDR3 is TGTGCCAGAGGCCGGGACAGGGCCTATCAGCCCCAGCATTTT.